This T cell receptor beta chain was sequenced for a study of CD4+ T cells in melanoma. Study results and caveats: Neoantigen-specific CD4+ T cells in melanoma reportedly had diverse differentiation states.

Libraries were prepared by immunoSEQ multiplex PCR; TCRdb keeps only in-frame clonotypes and omits some of them. Of thousands of clones in the sample, 60% to 85% were seen once. This clone was counted only a few times. Its cognate antigen is unknown. Trimming shortened V by 3 bases and J by 3 bases, and 15 bases separated the two germline ends. The length of the CDR3 is 15 residues. In germline, CDR1 is SGHAT, CDR2 FQNNGV. This receptor was taken from a human donor with melanoma. J is TRBJ2-7 and V is TRBV11-2, with D uncertain. Sequenced input: cells from a culture (not recorded whether cultured in vitro). Here the CDR3 reads CASSFPSGRIYEQYF. In nucleotides, the CDR3 is TGTGCCAGCAGCTTCCCTTCCGGGCGTATCTACGAGCAGTACTTC.